This is a list of T cell receptor beta chains from one sample in a study of T cell repertoires in cytomegalovirus infection. TCRdb redid the calling of the reads with MiXCR, one entry per CDR3 protein. This table has a few hundred thousand distinct CDR3 sequences, roughly an eighth appearing once. Sequencing was done on a sample of PBMCs. The receptors originated from a human donor in good health (CMV status not recorded). Some clones in this sample may be carry-over from other donors' samples. The CDR3 runs from the conserved cysteine through the conserved F or W. The order of the fields is D gene, clone size, V gene, J gene, CDR3 DNA, CDR3 protein. A D gene is named only where the DNA matches it firmly. Not all rows give a size; the values are once, few, many and, for expanded clones, a class.

.,.,TRBV14,TRBJ2-2,TGTGCCAGCAGCCAAGATATCGGGGAGCTGTTTTTT,CASSQDIGELFF
.,few,TRBV10-3,TRBJ1-5,TGTGCCATCAGTGAGTCGTGGGGGTTTAGCAATCAGCCCCAGCATTTT,CAISESWGFSNQPQHF
TRBD2,.,TRBV29-1,TRBJ2-3,TGCAGCGTTGGAGGGGGGGCTAGCGGGAGTGCAGATACGCAGTATTTT,CSVGGGASGSADTQYF
TRBD1,many,TRBV7-2,TRBJ1-2,TGTGCCAGCAGCTTAGGGGGAGGACAGGGGATTTATGGCTACACCTTC,CASSLGGGQGIYGYTF
.,.,TRBV7-9,TRBJ1-2,TGTGCCAGCAGCTTAGTTGGCAGGGAGGATGGCTACACCTTC,CASSLVGREDGYTF
.,many,TRBV25-1,TRBJ2-3,TGTGCCAGCACCTGGGGAGATACGCAGTATTTT,CASTWGDTQYF
TRBD1,many,TRBV11-2,TRBJ1-3,TGTGCGAGCACCGGGACAGACGGTGGAACAATCTCTGGAAACACCATATATTTT,CASTGTDGGTISGNTIYF
.,many,TRBV4-1,TRBJ1-1,TGCGCCAGCAGCCAAGAGACCGGTCGGGGTTCCACTGAAGCTTTCTTT,CASSQETGRGSTEAFF
TRBD1,few,TRBV29-1,TRBJ1-6,TGCAGCGTTGCGACAGGGGGCCGTTCACCCCTCCACTTT,CSVATGGRSPLHF
.,many,TRBV29-1,TRBJ2-7,TGCAGCGTTGAAACAATTCAGGGTACGGAGCAGTACTTC,CSVETIQGTEQYF
TRBD1,many,TRBV7-2,TRBJ2-7,TGTGCCAGCAGCTTGGGGGACAGGGGTTACGAGCAGTACTTC,CASSLGDRGYEQYF
.,many,TRBV7-2,TRBJ1-2,TGTGCCAGCAGCCCACAACATTCAACTCGCTTCGGCTACACCTTC,CASSPQHSTRFGYTF
TRBD2,few,TRBV5-1,TRBJ2-3,TGCGCCAGCAGCTCGCAGGCCGGACTAGCGGGAGGAGAGGTGCAGTATTTT,CASSSQAGLAGGEVQYF
.,few,TRBV28,TRBJ1-5,TGTGCCAGCAGTTCCCCCGGGGGGGTTTCAGATCAGCCCCAGCATTTT,CASSSPGGVSDQPQHF
.,many,TRBV6-2/TRBV6-3,TRBJ2-1,TGTGCCAGCGCCAGGGATACCTACAATGAGCAGTTCTTC,CASARDTYNEQFF
.,many,TRBV25-1,TRBJ1-4,TGTGCCAGCAGTGAAAGGGGATCACCCTGGCTGACAACTAATGAAAAACTGTTTTTT,CASSERGSPWLTTNEKLFF
.,.,TRBV6-5,TRBJ1-2,TGTGCCAGTGCGGGACTGGGTGCCACCAACTATGGCTACACCTTC,CASAGLGATNYGYTF
TRBD1,many,TRBV10-3,TRBJ2-4,TGTGCCATCAGTGAGTCTATAAATGACAGGGTCGGCAAAAACATTCAGTACTTC,CAISESINDRVGKNIQYF
.,many,TRBV7-2,TRBJ2-3,TGTGCCAGCAGAACCGACCAGGGCACAGATACGCAGTATTTT,CASRTDQGTDTQYF
TRBD1,.,TRBV20-1,TRBJ2-7,TGCAGTGCCAACAGGGGTGGCTACGAGCAGTACTTC,CSANRGGYEQYF
.,many,TRBV7-9,TRBJ2-7,TGTGCCAGCAGTTCTACTCCCGAAAAGGAGCAGTACTTC,CASSSTPEKEQYF
.,many,TRBV11-1,TRBJ1-2,TGTGCCAGCAGCCGTAGGGTAACGGACGGCTACACCTTC,CASSRRVTDGYTF
.,few,TRBV7-6,TRBJ2-1,TGTGCCAGCAGCTCCCCTCTTGAGGTATACAATGAGCAGTTCTTC,CASSSPLEVYNEQFF